The 4 T cell receptor beta chains presented below share a single source sample, sequenced in a study of blood T cell repertoires in COVID-19. Here immunoSEQ multiplex PCR was the method, and the copy in TCRdb shows in-frame clones only, minus some. The sample holds about 67,000 clones, around nine tenths seen once. Sequences were obtained from peripheral blood. These receptors were taken from a woman in her fifties or sixties with acute or convalescent COVID-19.

The chain carries TRBV7-2 and TRBJ1-3, with 9 bases matching TRBD1. The germline V gene has CDR1 SGHTA and CDR2 FQGNSA. V lost 5 bases and J lost 3; bases outside the gene matches: 8. CDR3 length equals 16 residues. CDR3 DNA sequence: TGTGCCAGCAGCCCCACCGGGACAGGGCTTGGAAACACCATATATTTT. This gives the protein CASSPTGTGLGNTIYF.

This clone was seen just once. J is TRBJ2-5 and V is TRBV14; 11 positions agree with TRBD2. Losses at the gene ends were 1 base for V and 5 bases for J; bases not matched to a gene: 9. The CDR3 is 17 amino acids. Germline CDR1 and CDR2: SGHDN and FVKESK. In nucleotides, the CDR3 is TGTGCCAGCAGCCAAGTTAGCGGGAGGGCCCCCCGGGAGACCCAGTACTTC. Residues: CASSQVSGRAPRETQYF. Based on the CDR3 plus reference TRBV14 and TRBJ2-5, the full variable domain is EAGVTQFPSHSVIEKGQTVTLRCDPISGHDNLYWYRRVMGKEIKFLLHFVKESKQDESGMPNNRFLAERTGGTYSTLKVQPAELEDSGVYFCASSQVSGRAPRETQYFGPGTRLLVL.

The V and J genes are TRBV28 and TRBJ2-1; possible D gene TRBD2, 6 bases. V lost 8 bases to trimming and J lost 2 bases, with 7 bases between them. The CDR3 length is 12 residues. The V gene's germline CDR1 is MDHEN and CDR2 SYDVKM. The CDR3 region has the DNA TGTGCCAGCGGCGGGACCTACAATGAGCAGTTCTTC. It translates to CASGGTYNEQFF. The full variable domain, rest sourced from reference TRBV28 and TRBJ2-1, is DVKVTQSSRYLVKRTGEKVFLECVQDMDHENMFWYRQDPGLGLRLIYFSYDVKMKEKGDIPEGYSVSREKKERFSLILESASTNQTSMYLCASGGTYNEQFFGPGTRLTVL.

The rearrangement uses TRBV5-1 and TRBJ1-4, with D unresolved. V lost 2 bases, J lost 0 bases, and 5 bases lay in between. Germline values: CDR1 SGHRS, CDR2 YFSETQ. The CDR3 length is 14 residues. CDR3 sequence (DNA): TGCGCCAGCAGCTTCGGTTCAACTAATGAAAAACTGTTTTTT. The encoded protein is CASSFGSTNEKLFF.